The rows below give T cell receptor beta chains drawn from one sample of a study of early T cells in non-severe SARS-CoV-2 infection. TCRdb processed the 5' RACE reads anew with MiXCR; each CDR3 protein has one entry. The sample shows around 70,000 distinct CDR3 sequences, 10% to 15% of them seen only once. The sequenced material came from whole blood. The receptors stem from an adult who was a healthcare worker with PCR-confirmed SARS-CoV-2 infection or an uninfected control (not recorded which). Both conserved end residues are part of each CDR3. The D gene is left open where the match is weak. Not every row has a clone size; where given, it reads once, few, many or a size class.

>TRBD2|TRBJ2-1|TRBV20-1|NA
CSAPRGGRGNEQFF
TGCAGTGCCCCTCGAGGCGGGAGGGGCAATGAGCAGTTCTTC
>NA|TRBJ2-2|TRBV20-1|few
CSARGRTRNTGELFF
TGCAGTGCTAGAGGGAGGACAAGGAATACCGGGGAGCTGTTTTTT
>NA|TRBJ2-3|TRBV5-1|few
CASSLVSGPSTDTQYF
TGCGCCAGCAGCTTGGTCAGCGGCCCTAGCACAGATACGCAGTATTTT
>NA|TRBJ2-2|TRBV6-5|many
CASSYSNALPGELFF
TGTGCCAGCAGTTACTCGAATGCACTCCCCGGGGAGCTGTTTTTT
>NA|TRBJ2-1|TRBV5-1|few
CASSFTIGSYNEQFF
TGCGCCAGCAGCTTTACAATTGGCTCCTACAATGAGCAGTTCTTC
>NA|TRBJ2-5|TRBV3-1|many
CASSRPHPRRQETQYF
TGTGCCAGCAGCCGCCCTCACCCCCGGCGGCAAGAGACCCAGTACTTC
>TRBD1|TRBJ2-7|TRBV9|few
CASSVAPQGASYEQYF
TGTGCCAGCAGCGTAGCTCCACAGGGGGCATCCTACGAGCAGTACTTC
>NA|TRBJ1-1|TRBV11-2|NA
CASSLEGRMNTEAFF
TGTGCCAGCAGCTTAGAAGGCAGGATGAACACTGAAGCTTTCTTT
>NA|TRBJ2-3|TRBV5-8|many
CASSAIAEGTDTQYF
TGTGCCAGCAGCGCGATAGCGGAGGGCACAGATACGCAGTATTTT
>TRBD1|TRBJ2-7|TRBV2|few
CASTPTVTGGYEQYF
TGTGCCAGCACCCCCACCGTGACAGGGGGGTACGAGCAGTACTTC
>NA|TRBJ2-5|TRBV28|NA
CASRTGATGQETQYF
TGTGCCAGCAGAACCGGGGCCACGGGGCAAGAGACCCAGTACTTC
>NA|TRBJ2-1|TRBV18|NA
CASSPAAGGQNEQFF
TGTGCCAGCTCACCCGCCGCTGGGGGTCAAAATGAGCAGTTCTTC
>NA|TRBJ2-7|TRBV30|many
CAWSDYRASEQYF
TGTGCCTGGAGTGATTACAGGGCGAGCGAGCAGTACTTC
>TRBD2|TRBJ2-7|TRBV10-3|NA
CAIRVAGARDEQYF
TGTGCCATCAGGGTAGCGGGAGCAAGGGACGAGCAGTACTTC
>TRBD2|TRBJ2-5|TRBV7-8|few
CASSLPGGFETQYF
TGTGCCAGCAGCCTTCCCGGGGGGTTTGAGACCCAGTACTTC
>NA|TRBJ1-5|TRBV28|many
CASGLARGEESNQPQHF
TGTGCCAGTGGATTAGCGCGGGGGGAGGAAAGCAATCAGCCCCAGCATTTT
>TRBD1|TRBJ2-7|TRBV2|many
CASRTGAYEQYF
TGTGCCAGCAGGACAGGGGCCTACGAGCAGTACTTC
>NA|TRBJ2-1|TRBV4-1|few
CASSQEPAALNEQFF
TGCGCCAGCAGCCAAGAGCCAGCGGCCCTAAATGAGCAGTTCTTC
>NA|TRBJ2-2|TRBV7-6|many
CASRRDTGELFF
TGTGCCAGCAGACGGGACACCGGGGAGCTGTTTTTT
>TRBD1|TRBJ2-2|TRBV12-3/TRBV12-4|many
CASSSTGINTGELFF
TGTGCCAGCAGTTCGACAGGGATCAACACCGGGGAGCTGTTTTTT
>TRBD1|TRBJ1-2|TRBV7-9|many
CASSYRTGGINYGYTF
TGTGCCAGCAGCTACAGGACAGGGGGAATTAACTATGGCTACACCTTC
>NA|TRBJ2-7|TRBV7-2|many
CASSSSGTASYEQYF
TGTGCCAGCAGCTCCTCCGGGACGGCTTCCTACGAGCAGTACTTC
>NA|TRBJ2-2|TRBV7-3|many
CASSLSGAGELFF
TGTGCCAGCAGCTTATCAGGGGCCGGGGAGCTGTTTTTT
>TRBD2|TRBJ2-7|TRBV20-1|many
CSARELAGGGEQYF
TGCAGTGCTAGAGAACTAGCGGGAGGCGGCGAGCAGTACTTC
>NA|TRBJ1-1|TRBV29-1|NA
CSVGAEWTEAFF
TGCAGCGTTGGAGCCGAGTGGACTGAAGCTTTCTTT
>TRBD2|TRBJ2-7|TRBV20-1|medium-sized
CSASPGREDRGEQYF
TGCAGTGCTAGTCCGGGGCGGGAGGACCGCGGCGAGCAGTACTTC
>NA|TRBJ2-3|TRBV1|many
CTSSRDIPDSTDTQYF
TGCACCAGCAGCCGGGATATACCGGATAGCACAGATACGCAGTATTTT
>TRBD2|TRBJ2-3|TRBV29-1|many
CSVKRGGEDTQYF
TGCAGCGTCAAGCGGGGGGGCGAAGATACGCAGTATTTT
>TRBD1|TRBJ1-2|TRBV7-6|few
CASSLGTGDGYTF
TGTGCCAGCAGCTTAGGGACAGGGGATGGCTACACCTTC
>TRBD2|TRBJ2-1|TRBV28|many
CASAMGLGQFF
TGTGCCAGCGCGATGGGACTAGGGCAGTTCTTC
>NA|TRBJ2-3|TRBV7-2|many
CASSFSWGTDTQYF
TGTGCCAGCAGCTTTAGCTGGGGCACAGATACGCAGTATTTT
>NA|TRBJ1-1|TRBV11-2|many
CASSFGGRDTEAFF
TGTGCCAGCAGCTTCGGGGGGCGAGACACTGAAGCTTTCTTT
>TRBD1|TRBJ1-3|TRBV2|NA
CASSVGGSAGNTIYF
TGTGCCAGCAGCGTAGGGGGCTCGGCTGGAAACACCATATATTTT
>NA|TRBJ2-4|TRBV10-3|few
CAISESSQGGGIQYF
TGTGCCATCAGTGAGTCCTCACAGGGAGGAGGCATTCAGTACTTC
>NA|TRBJ2-1|TRBV29-1|many
CSVGRGSYNEQFF
TGCAGCGTTGGGAGGGGCTCCTACAATGAGCAGTTCTTC
>NA|TRBJ1-1|TRBV7-8|many
CASSFRGGSEAFF
TGTGCCAGCAGCTTTAGGGGAGGTAGTGAAGCTTTCTTT
>NA|TRBJ2-7|TRBV12-3/TRBV12-4|NA
CASSLGGPSYEQYF
TGTGCCAGCAGTTTAGGAGGGCCCTCCTACGAGCAGTACTTC
>NA|TRBJ2-1|TRBV12-5|many
CASAQGQVSYNEQFF
TGTGCTAGTGCCCAGGGGCAGGTCTCCTACAATGAGCAGTTCTTC
>NA|TRBJ1-3|TRBV7-8|NA
CASSLARLGPGNTIYF
TGTGCCAGCAGCTTAGCGCGGCTAGGACCTGGAAACACCATATATTTT
>TRBD2|TRBJ2-1|TRBV7-2|many
CASSSLFGGSSYNEQFF
TGTGCCAGCAGCTCCCTCTTTGGCGGGAGCTCCTACAATGAGCAGTTCTTC
>NA|TRBJ2-3|TRBV5-1|many
CASSVTDSSTDTQYF
TGCGCCAGCAGCGTGACGGATTCTAGCACAGATACGCAGTATTTT
>NA|TRBJ2-4|TRBV29-1|many
CSVEEEGPSGKNIQYF
TGCAGCGTTGAAGAGGAGGGTCCATCAGGCAAAAACATTCAGTACTTC
>TRBD2|TRBJ2-1|TRBV19|NA
CASSIGSSGHDEQFF
TGTGCCAGTAGTATAGGGAGTAGCGGGCACGATGAGCAGTTCTTC
>TRBD1|TRBJ2-7|TRBV5-1|few
CASKEGTGTGISYEQYF
TGCGCCAGCAAAGAGGGAACCGGGACAGGAATATCCTACGAGCAGTACTTC
>NA|TRBJ1-1|TRBV9|NA
CASSDSMNTEAFF
TGTGCCAGCAGCGACAGCATGAACACTGAAGCTTTCTTT
>NA|TRBJ2-1|TRBV15|few
CATSPMGASNEQFF
TGTGCCACCAGCCCAATGGGGGCCTCCAATGAGCAGTTCTTC
>NA|TRBJ2-7|TRBV29-1|many
CSVGGAQGDPYEQYF
TGCAGCGTTGGAGGGGCACAGGGCGATCCCTACGAGCAGTACTTC
>NA|TRBJ2-1|TRBV9|many
CASSATRLGEQFF
TGTGCCAGCAGCGCGACACGACTGGGGGAGCAGTTCTTC
>NA|TRBJ2-3|TRBV24-1|few
CATSDGRSGPSTDTQYF
TGTGCCACCAGTGATGGGAGGTCCGGCCCTAGCACAGATACGCAGTATTTT
>NA|TRBJ1-2|TRBV12-3/TRBV12-4|NA
CASSFGTGDYTF
TGTGCCAGCAGTTTCGGGACGGGGGACTACACCTTC
>TRBD1|TRBJ1-1|TRBV15|many
CATSRDRVEAFF
TGTGCCACCAGCAGGGACAGGGTTGAAGCTTTCTTT
>TRBD1|TRBJ2-2|TRBV20-1|NA
CSARDGAGTGRTGELFF
TGCAGTGCTAGAGATGGGGCAGGGACAGGGAGGACCGGGGAGCTGTTTTTT
>NA|TRBJ1-6|TRBV28|many
CASSLQQASRLHF
TGTGCCAGCAGTTTACAACAGGCCTCAAGGCTCCACTTT
>TRBD2|TRBJ2-7|TRBV3-1|few
CASTREGEQYF
TGTGCCAGCACTAGGGAGGGCGAGCAGTACTTC